A single sample is the source of the 30 T cell receptor beta chains below, sequenced in a study of human T cells and chemical hapten exposure. Documented time point: patch test 3, about 24 weeks after DPC sensitization. Described treatment: therapeutic diphenylcyclopropenone sensitization with weekly scalp DPC. TCRdb used MiXCR to reprocess the RACE reads, holding one entry per CDR3 protein. The repertoire includes about 71,000 distinct CDR3 sequences, around 10% of them detected once, and 1.4% sits in the top ten. The sequenced sample was whole blood, obtained in connection with sensitization to the hapten diphenylcyclopropenone (DPC). The receptors stem from a woman in her fifties or sixties with alopecia areata. Some clones in this sample may be carry-over from other donors' samples.

This clonotype was observed many times. The gene calls are TRBV20-1 and TRBJ1-4, with TRBD1 as a possible D gene (6 bases). Germline CDR1 DFQATT, CDR2 SNEGSKA (reference sequence). This CDR3 contains 17 residues. Trimming removed 3 bases from V and 0 bases from J, with 17 bases in between. The CDR3, as DNA: TGCAGTGCTAGCGGGACATCCCACGGGGCAACTAATGAAAAACTGTTTTTT. Protein product: CSASGTSHGATNEKLFF.

The chain recombines TRBV7-2 with TRBJ2-7; D ambiguous. The V gene's germline CDR1 is SGHTA and CDR2 FQGNSA. V lost 2 bases to trimming and J lost 4 bases, with 6 bases between them. The CDR3 covers 12 residues. The CDR3 region is CASSLMSYEQYF. The CDR3 region has the DNA TGTGCCAGCAGCTTAATGAGTTACGAGCAGTACTTC.

This clonotype was counted many times. The chain employs TRBV3-1 and TRBJ2-5; D unclear. Trimming cost V 0 bases and J 4 bases, with 15 bases left between them. There are 16 residues in the CDR3. Germline V gene sequence: CDR1 LGHDT, CDR2 YNNKEL (reference sequence). The CDR3 reads CASSQDVVSDGETQYF. The CDR3 nucleotides read TGTGCCAGCAGCCAAGATGTTGTTTCGGACGGAGAGACCCAGTACTTC.

This chain links TRBV12-3 or TRBV12-4 with TRBJ2-3, with D possibly being TRBD2 (5 bases). V dropped 6 bases and J dropped 3 bases, with 10 bases sitting between them. The CDR3 runs 13 residues. The DNA of the CDR3 is TGTGCCAGCAGATCCCCGGGAACAGATACGCAGTATTTT. This gives the protein CASRSPGTDTQYF.

This clonotype showed up just a few times. The rearrangement joins TRBV7-2 to TRBJ2-7, with 7 bases aligning to TRBD1. V trimming: 4 bases; J trimming: 5 bases; junction bases outside the gene matches: 20. The CDR3 length is 18 residues. Germline assignment: CDR1 SGHTA and CDR2 FQGNSA. The CDR3 sequence: CASSSTHRGNRRLDEQYF. The CDR3 DNA is TGTGCCAGCAGCTCAACCCACAGGGGAAACCGCCGCTTGGACGAGCAGTACTTC.

The rearrangement uses TRBV10-3 and TRBJ2-7; D is unclear. This CDR3 spans 14 amino acids. Per germline, CDR1 ENHRY and CDR2 SYGVKD. Trimming took 0 bases from V and 3 from J, leaving 9 bases between them. The CDR3 DNA reads as TGTGCCATCAGTGAGTCAGGATCCCACTACGAGCAGTACTTC. Protein: CAISESGSHYEQYF.

This clonotype was detected a few times. The V gene is TRBV29-1, the J gene TRBJ1-6; 8 bases map to TRBD1. J gave up 8 bases and V 6 bases, and 6 bases lay outside the gene matches. Germline V gene data show CDR1 as SQVTM and CDR2 as ANQGSEA. The CDR3 runs 13 residues. CDR3 region: CSVRTGTHSPLHF. CDR3 bases: TGCAGCGTACGGACAGGGACCCATTCACCCCTCCACTTT. Filled out from reference TRBV29-1 and TRBJ1-6, the complete variable domain reads SAVISQKPSRDICQRGTSLTIQCQVDSQVTMMFWYRQQPGQSLTLIATANQGSEATYESGFVIDKFPISRPNLTFSTLTVSNMSPEDSSIYLCSVRTGTHSPLHFGNGTRLTVT.

V is TRBV6-2 or TRBV6-3 and J is TRBJ1-2; 7 bases fit TRBD1. V shed 6 bases and J 4 bases; nucleotides not matched to a gene: 8. Germline V gene data show CDR1 as MNHEY and CDR2 as SVGEGT. There are 14 residues in the CDR3. CDR3 sequence: CASSPDRYSYGYTF. The CDR3 DNA follows: TGTGCCAGCAGCCCGGACAGGTACTCCTATGGCTACACCTTC.

This clonotype was detected a few times. The gene calls are TRBV5-1 and TRBJ1-5, with D tentatively TRBD1 (5 bases). Trimming pared 2 bases from V and 9 bases from J, leaving 12 bases between. This CDR3 comprises 13 residues. Germline V gene sequence: CDR1 SGHRS, CDR2 YFSETQ. CDR3 region: CASSLSGDGPQHF. CDR3 DNA sequence: TGCGCCAGCAGCTTATCGGGGGATGGGCCCCAGCATTTT.

The chain carries TRBV28 and TRBJ1-1; 7 nucleotides match TRBD1. V was clipped by 5 bases and J by 5 bases; unmatched bases: 8. The CDR3 extends over 14 amino acids. In germline, CDR1 is MDHEN, CDR2 SYDVKM. The chain's CDR3 is CASSLDRVGTEAFF. The CDR3 coding sequence is TGTGCCAGCAGTCTAGACAGGGTGGGGACTGAAGCTTTCTTT. The full variable domain, completed using reference TRBV28 and TRBJ1-1, is DVKVTQSSRYLVKRTGEKVFLECVQDMDHENMFWYRQDPGLGLRLIYFSYDVKMKEKGDIPEGYSVSREKKERFSLILESASTNQTSMYLCASSLDRVGTEAFFGQGTRLTVV.

The chain is built from TRBV7-2 and TRBJ1-1, with D uncertain. The CDR3 loop spans 13 amino acids. V shed 3 bases and J shed 3 bases, with 8 bases lying between them. Germline V gene sequence: CDR1 SGHTA, CDR2 FQGNSA. The CDR3 is CASSFRSYTEAFF. CDR3 nucleotides: TGTGCCAGCAGCTTCAGGAGTTACACTGAAGCTTTCTTT.

V usage is TRBV12-3 or TRBV12-4 and J usage is TRBJ2-4; 7 bases map to TRBD1. Trimming removed 7 bases from V and 11 bases from J; junction bases left unmatched: 11. The CDR3 loop spans 13 amino acids. The CDR3 DNA sequence: TGTGCCAGCACCTTCATGGGACAGCGATTTCAGTACTTC. Its protein product is CASTFMGQRFQYF.

This clonotype was seen at least ten times. The J gene is TRBJ1-2, the V gene TRBV12-3 or TRBV12-4; 9 bases agree with TRBD1. The ends lost 5 bases at V and 8 bases at J; junction bases unmatched: 12. The CDR3 totals 15 residues. CDR3 protein: CASSPGGTGRYGYTF. The CDR3 coding sequence is TGTGCCAGCAGTCCAGGGGGGACAGGGAGGTACGGCTACACCTTC.

This clonotype came up a few times. V is TRBV20-1 and J is TRBJ1-5, with D perhaps TRBD1 (5 bases). V was shortened by 2 bases and J by 6 bases, with 17 bases between the two germline ends. The germline gives CDR1 DFQATT, CDR2 SNEGSKA (reference sequence). The CDR3 totals 15 residues. CDR3 DNA: TGCAGTGCTAGATTCCTAGGGGTTGGTGTTCAGCCCCAGCATTTT. It encodes CSARFLGVGVQPQHF.

This clonotype was observed many times. The chain uses TRBV21-1 and TRBJ2-7; TRBD2 reflects the table's D call only, with no check against the DNA. TRBV21-1 is termed a pseudogene. The length of the CDR3 is 19 residues. The CDR3 DNA reads as TGTGCCAGCAGCAAAGGTCAGGGTCCGGGACTGCTGAGCTCCTACGAGCAGTACTTC. Translated, it gives CASSKGQGPGLLSSYEQYF.

This clonotype has at least ten counts. The V call is TRBV6-1, the J call TRBJ2-1, with D possibly TRBD2 on 6 matching bases. The V end lost 7 bases, the J end lost 6 bases, and 10 bases lay between the germline ends. The CDR3 spans 12 residues. The germline CDR1 and CDR2 sequences are MNHNS and SASEGT. The CDR3 nucleotides are TGTGCCAGCAAGGTCGGGGGCAATGAGCAGTTCTTC. It yields the protein CASKVGGNEQFF.

This clonotype was seen ten or more times. V is TRBV5-1 and J is TRBJ2-6; D tentatively fits TRBD1 or TRBD2 (5 bases each). V lost 2 bases and J 4 bases, leaving 13 bases between the germline ends. The CDR3 spans 16 residues. Germline V gene data show CDR1 as SGHRS and CDR2 as YFSETQ. In DNA, the CDR3 is TGCGCCAGCAGCTTAACCGGGACCCCCGGGGCCAACGTCCTGACTTTC. Protein sequence: CASSLTGTPGANVLTF. Together with reference TRBV5-1 and TRBJ2-6, the CDR3 gives the full variable domain: KAGVTQTPRYLIKTRGQQVTLSCSPISGHRSVSWYQQTPGQGLQFLFEYFSETQRNKGNFPGRFSGRQFSNSRSEMNVSTLELGDSALYLCASSLTGTPGANVLTFGAGSRLTVL.

This clonotype was recorded many times. This rearrangement joins TRBV4-1 to TRBJ2-4, with D unresolved. V was clipped by 1 base and J by 0 bases, with 7 bases between them. The CDR3 consists of 15 residues. The V gene's germline CDR1 is MGHRA and CDR2 YSYEKL. The CDR3 loop reads CASSQGTVAKNIQYF. Here the CDR3 DNA reads TGCGCCAGCAGCCAAGGCACGGTAGCCAAAAACATTCAGTACTTC.

Points on this clonotype: The junction differs from germline at one of its ends, possibly a read error. This sequence joins TRBV28 and TRBJ1-2; tentatively, D is TRBD1 (6 bases). Per germline, CDR1 MDHEN and CDR2 SYDVKM. This CDR3 comprises 12 residues. CDR3 residues: CASSLLDSVMNF. The CDR3, as DNA: TGTGCCAGCAGTTTATTGGACAGCGTCATGAACTTC.

The sample holds many counts of this clonotype. The J gene is TRBJ2-6, the V gene TRBV18; 10 bases match TRBD1. V was pared by 4 bases and J by 0 bases, with 3 bases of the junction left unmatched. Germline V lookup: CDR1 KGHSH, CDR2 LQKENI. CDR3 size: 17 residues. CDR3 bases: TGTGCCAGCTCACGAGGACAGGGGGGCTCTGGGGCCAACGTCCTGACTTTC. It specifies CASSRGQGGSGANVLTF.

This clonotype was found a few times. The chain combines TRBV7-9 with TRBJ1-4, with 8 bases aligning to TRBD1. CDR1 and CDR2 (germline): SEHNR, FQNEAQ (reference sequence). The trim removed 0 bases at V and 12 bases at J, leaving 6 bases unmatched. The length of the CDR3 is 14 residues. In DNA form, the CDR3 reads TGTGCCAGCAGCTTAGCCGGGACAGGTTGGGAACTGTTTTTT. Translating gives CASSLAGTGWELFF.

This clonotype was observed at least ten times. The chain has TRBV4-1 and TRBJ2-4; the D gene is possibly TRBD2 (5 bases). Germline CDR1 reads MGHRA; CDR2 reads YSYEKL. This CDR3 region has 14 residues. The germline V and J ends were trimmed by 1 base and 8 bases, with 12 bases remaining between them. The CDR3, as DNA: TGCGCCAGCAGCCAAGGGCAGAGGGCGGACATTCAGTACTTC. Amino acids: CASSQGQRADIQYF.

The V and J genes are TRBV20-1 and TRBJ2-1; 13 bases agree with TRBD2. J gave up 2 bases and V 6 bases, and 10 bases lay outside the gene matches. CDR3 size: 17 residues. In germline, CDR1 is DFQATT, CDR2 SNEGSKA (reference sequence). The CDR3 DNA follows: TGCAGTGCCATTGGACTAGCGGGAGATCCAGCCTACAATGAGCAGTTCTTC. This encodes CSAIGLAGDPAYNEQFF.

The table lists this clonotype with a few counts. This chain connects TRBV3-1 to TRBJ1-1, with TRBD1 matching over 12 bases. J gave up 4 bases and V 4 bases, and 7 bases lay outside the gene matches. From germline, CDR1 is LGHDT and CDR2 YNNKEL (reference sequence). The CDR3 is made up of 16 amino acids. CDR3: CASSRRDRGPGTEAFF. In nucleotides, the CDR3 is TGTGCCAGCAGCCGCCGGGACAGGGGGCCGGGCACTGAAGCTTTCTTT.

This clonotype was found many times. The chain links TRBV12-3 or TRBV12-4 to TRBJ1-1; maybe TRBD1 (5 bases). The CDR3 runs to 12 residues. Trimming left V 2 bases short and J 6 bases short, with 7 bases between. The CDR3 DNA reads TGTGCCAGCAGTTTAAGGGGAGCTGAAGCTTTCTTT. Translating gives CASSLRGAEAFF.

This clonotype was seen many times. The rearrangement links TRBV7-9 to TRBJ1-3; TRBD1 is a possible D gene (6 bases). Trimming stripped 9 bases from V and 2 bases from J, with 11 bases between. CDR3 length equals 13 residues. The germline V gene has CDR1 SEHNR and CDR2 FQNEAQ (reference sequence). The CDR3 here is CASTGTTGNTIYF. In DNA, the CDR3 is TGTGCCAGTACCGGGACAACTGGAAACACCATATATTTT.

This clonotype was seen at least ten times. The genes are TRBV6-5 and TRBJ1-3; possible D gene TRBD1, 5 bases. Germline V gene data show CDR1 as MNHEY and CDR2 as SVGAGI. Deletions cut 2 bases from V and 4 bases from J, with 9 bases between. The CDR3 contains 14 residues. The CDR3 sequence: CASSYGGTGNTIYF. CDR3 in DNA: TGTGCCAGCAGTTACGGAGGGACCGGAAACACCATATATTTT.

Ten or more counts support this clonotype. The J gene is TRBJ1-4, the V gene TRBV7-2; no firm D call. The CDR3 length is 14 residues. Trimming removed 5 bases from V and 7 bases from J, with 14 bases in between. The germline CDR1 and CDR2 sequences are SGHTA and FQGNSA. The CDR3 reads CASSIQPPAEKLFF. The CDR3 nucleotides are TGTGCCAGCAGCATACAGCCGCCGGCTGAAAAACTGTTTTTT.

The chain has TRBV10-1 and TRBJ2-1, with 7 bases that match TRBD2. The length of the CDR3 is 13 residues. Germline V gene lookup returns CDR1 WNHNN and CDR2 SYGVQD (reference sequence). With V trimmed by 3 bases and J by 4 bases, 0 bases remained unmatched. CDR3: CASSDGGYNEQFF. In nucleotides, the CDR3 is TGCGCCAGCAGTGACGGGGGGTACAATGAGCAGTTCTTC.

This clonotype was seen at least ten times. This chain connects TRBV11-3 to TRBJ2-3, with D uncertain. The CDR3 has 12 amino acids. The V gene lost 6 bases and the J gene lost 2 bases, with 6 bases spanning the gap. In germline, CDR1 is SGHNT, CDR2 YENEEA. The CDR3 sequence is CASSQVTDTQYF. The CDR3 DNA reads TGTGCCAGCAGTCAGGTCACAGATACGCAGTATTTT.